This TCR beta chain was captured by sequencing in a study of response to subunit inactivated influenza vaccine. This clonotype was detected a few times. Trimming pared 4 bases from V and 5 bases from J, leaving 18 bases between. The CDR3 spans 15 residues. Germline values: CDR1 LGHDT, CDR2 YNNKEL (reference sequence). TCRdb used MiXCR to reprocess the RT-PCR reads, holding one entry per CDR3 protein. Of hundreds of thousands of distinct CDR3 sequences listed, around 10% are singletons. This sample was also put to use in a study of T cells expressing NK-cell markers. This second report adds: TCR beta cDNA was generated via 5'RACE template switching incorporating UMIs. Among eight sequenced donors, seven carried HCMV seropositivity while one was seronegative. An anti-gamma-delta TCR antibody restricted sorting to alpha-beta TCR T cells in several experiments. Of the CD8+ T cells in about 6 donors, roughly 1.0-7.5% belonged to dominant NKG2C+ clonotypes. In a handful of donors, dominant clonotypes made up about 28.3-65% of CD3+CD56-NKG2C+ cells.

The chain uses TRBV3-1 and TRBJ2-7, with TRBD2 as a possible D gene (5 bases). The receptor was derived from a man aged 45 to 65 who received an inactivated influenza vaccine. The sample consisted of PBMCs from blood, taken on the day of vaccination. The CDR3 loop reads CASSLSPPPGDEQYF. DNA for the CDR3: TGTGCCAGCAGCCTTTCCCCCCCCCCCGGGGACGAGCAGTACTTC.